The clone carrying this TCR beta chain was picked up many times. Its antigen is unidentified. This sample stems from a study of regulatory T cells in long-lasting Graves disease. General study findings and limits: Patients with persistent disease shared under 3,500 public clonotypes, outpacing the 900 to 1,000 shared by new patients.

iRepertoire HTBI primers and Arm-PCR of CDR3 regions built TCR beta libraries. TCRdb analysed the multiplex PCR reads with MiXCR anew, one entry per CDR3 protein. The sample lists a few hundred thousand distinct CDR3 sequences; roughly 23% were seen once. In germline, CDR1 is SGHVS, CDR2 FNYEAQ. The CDR3 runs 16 residues. V lost 2 bases, J lost 4 bases, and 14 bases lay in between. Time point in this sample: persistent/refractory GD, antithyroid drugs over 5 years with positive TRAb. Isolated PBMC RNA provided the starting material for the TCR library. Tubes containing EDTA received about 10 milliliters of drawn peripheral blood.

The genes are TRBV7-6 and TRBJ2-2; D is tentatively TRBD1 or TRBD2 (6 bases each). This clonotype was sampled from a middle-aged woman with Graves disease. The sample in question was peripheral blood mononuclear cells (PBMCs), obtained when the disease was refractory, from a patient treated with antithyroid drugs. CDR3 residues: CASSLWGAASTGELFF. The CDR3, as DNA: TGTGCCAGCAGCTTATGGGGGGCAGCGAGCACCGGGGAGCTGTTTTTT.